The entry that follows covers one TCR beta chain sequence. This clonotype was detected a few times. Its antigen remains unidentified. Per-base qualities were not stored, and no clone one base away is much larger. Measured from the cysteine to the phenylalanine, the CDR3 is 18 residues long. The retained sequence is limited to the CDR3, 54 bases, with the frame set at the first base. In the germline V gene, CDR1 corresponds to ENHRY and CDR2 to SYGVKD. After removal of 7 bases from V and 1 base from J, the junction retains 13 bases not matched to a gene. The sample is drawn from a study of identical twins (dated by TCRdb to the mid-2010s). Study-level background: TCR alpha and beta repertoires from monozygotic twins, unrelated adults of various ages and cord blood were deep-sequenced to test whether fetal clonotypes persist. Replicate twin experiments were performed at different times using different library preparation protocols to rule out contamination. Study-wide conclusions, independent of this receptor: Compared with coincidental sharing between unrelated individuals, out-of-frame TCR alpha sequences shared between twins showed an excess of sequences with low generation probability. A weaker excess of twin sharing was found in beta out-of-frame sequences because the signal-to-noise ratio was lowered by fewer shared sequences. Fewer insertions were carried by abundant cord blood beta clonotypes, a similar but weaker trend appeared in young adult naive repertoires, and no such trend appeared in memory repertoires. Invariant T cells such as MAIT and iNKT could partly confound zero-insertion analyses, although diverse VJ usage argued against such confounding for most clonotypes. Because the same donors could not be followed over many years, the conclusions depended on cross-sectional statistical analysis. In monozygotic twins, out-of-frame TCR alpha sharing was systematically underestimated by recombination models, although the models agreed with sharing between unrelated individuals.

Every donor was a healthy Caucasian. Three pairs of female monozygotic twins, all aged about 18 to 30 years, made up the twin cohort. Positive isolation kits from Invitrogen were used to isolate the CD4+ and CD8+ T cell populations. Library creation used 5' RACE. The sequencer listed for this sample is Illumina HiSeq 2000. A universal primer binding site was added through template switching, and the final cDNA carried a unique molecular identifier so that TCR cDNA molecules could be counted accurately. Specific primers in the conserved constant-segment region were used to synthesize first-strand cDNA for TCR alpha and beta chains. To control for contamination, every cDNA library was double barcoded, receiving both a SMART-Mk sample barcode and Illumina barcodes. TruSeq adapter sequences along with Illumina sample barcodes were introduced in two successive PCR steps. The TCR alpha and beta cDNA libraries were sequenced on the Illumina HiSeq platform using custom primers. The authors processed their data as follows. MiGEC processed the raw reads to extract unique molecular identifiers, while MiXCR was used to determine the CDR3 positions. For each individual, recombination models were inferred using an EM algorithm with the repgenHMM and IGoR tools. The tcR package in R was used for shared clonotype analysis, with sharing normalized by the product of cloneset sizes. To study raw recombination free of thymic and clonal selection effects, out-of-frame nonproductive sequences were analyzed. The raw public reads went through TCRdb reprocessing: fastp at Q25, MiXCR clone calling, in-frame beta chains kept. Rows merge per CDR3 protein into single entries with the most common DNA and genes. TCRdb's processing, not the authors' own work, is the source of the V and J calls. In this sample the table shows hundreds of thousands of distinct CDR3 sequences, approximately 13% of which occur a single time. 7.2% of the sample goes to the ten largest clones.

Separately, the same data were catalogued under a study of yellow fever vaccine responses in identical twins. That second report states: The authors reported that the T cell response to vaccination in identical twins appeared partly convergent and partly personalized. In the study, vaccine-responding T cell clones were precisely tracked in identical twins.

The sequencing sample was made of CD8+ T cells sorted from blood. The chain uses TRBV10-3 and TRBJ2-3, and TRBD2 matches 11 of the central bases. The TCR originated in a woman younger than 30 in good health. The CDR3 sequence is CAITNRGSGGARTDTQYF. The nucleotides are TGTGCCATCACCAATCGGGGTAGCGGGGGGGCCCGCACAGATACGCAGTATTTT.